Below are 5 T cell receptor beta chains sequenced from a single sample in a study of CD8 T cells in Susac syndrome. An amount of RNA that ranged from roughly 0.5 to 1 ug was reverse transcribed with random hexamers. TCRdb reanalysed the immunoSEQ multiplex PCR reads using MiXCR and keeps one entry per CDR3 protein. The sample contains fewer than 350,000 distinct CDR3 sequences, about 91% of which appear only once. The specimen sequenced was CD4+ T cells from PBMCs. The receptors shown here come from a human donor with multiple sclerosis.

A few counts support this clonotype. The CDR3 spells CASRVGTEAFF. The DNA for the CDR3 is TGTGCCAGCAGGGTCGGCACTGAAGCTTTCTTT. V usage is TRBV7-2 and J usage is TRBJ1-1; no clear D. The germline V and J ends were trimmed by 6 bases and 4 bases, with 6 bases remaining between them. The germline CDR1 and CDR2 sequences are SGHTA and FQGNSA. This CDR3 comprises 11 residues.

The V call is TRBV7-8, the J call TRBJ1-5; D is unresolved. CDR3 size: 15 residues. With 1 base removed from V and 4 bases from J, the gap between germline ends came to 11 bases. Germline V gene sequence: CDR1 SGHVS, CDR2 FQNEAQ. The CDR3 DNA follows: TGTGCCAGCAGCTTAGGACGGTGGAGGAATCAGCCCCAGCATTTT. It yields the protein CASSLGRWRNQPQHF.

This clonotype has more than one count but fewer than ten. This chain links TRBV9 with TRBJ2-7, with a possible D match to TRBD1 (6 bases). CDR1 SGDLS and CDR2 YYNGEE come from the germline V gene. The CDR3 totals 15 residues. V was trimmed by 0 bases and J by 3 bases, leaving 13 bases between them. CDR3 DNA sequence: TGTGCCAGCAGCGTAGAGGTGGACAGTTACTACGAGCAGTACTTC. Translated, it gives CASSVEVDSYYEQYF.

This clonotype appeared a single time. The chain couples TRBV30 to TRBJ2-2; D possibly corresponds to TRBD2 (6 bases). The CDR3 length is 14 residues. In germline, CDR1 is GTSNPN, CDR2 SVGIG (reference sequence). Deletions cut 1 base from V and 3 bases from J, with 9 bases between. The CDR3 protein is CAWSAGGYTGELFF. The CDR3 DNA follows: TGTGCCTGGAGTGCCGGGGGTTACACCGGGGAGCTGTTTTTT.

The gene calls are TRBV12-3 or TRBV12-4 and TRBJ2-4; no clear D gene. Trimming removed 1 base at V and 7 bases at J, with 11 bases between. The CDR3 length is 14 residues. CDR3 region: CASSLVPSPNIQYF. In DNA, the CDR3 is TGTGCCAGCAGTTTAGTCCCCTCTCCCAACATTCAGTACTTC.